This is a list of T cell receptor beta chains from one sample in a study of blood T cells in healthy people across ages. TCRdb re-derived calls from the 5' RACE reads in MiXCR, one entry per CDR3 protein. Here the sample spans 600,000 to 800,000 distinct CDR3 sequences, over 40% being singletons. Sequencing was carried out using blood. The receptors originated from an elderly woman in good health. CDR3s include the opening cysteine and the closing phenylalanine or tryptophan. The D gene is left open where the match is weak. A clone size is listed for some rows: how often the clone was seen (once, few, many), or a class if it is expanded.

cdr3_nt cdr3_aa j_call v_call d_call clone_size
TGTGCCAGCAGTCCGGGGGAAACTGACTACAATGAGCAGTTCTTC CASSPGETDYNEQFF TRBJ2-1 TRBV6-2/TRBV6-3 - -
TGTGCCAGCAGTGGACTTTACAATGAGCAGTTCTTC CASSGLYNEQFF TRBJ2-1 TRBV28 - many
TGCAGTGCTAGCGAGGGGAATAGTGGATATGGCTACACCTTC CSASEGNSGYGYTF TRBJ1-2 TRBV20-1 - -
TGTGCCCGCAGTTACTTTGTCGTATTACGAGGGGGCTCTATAAATGAGCAGTTCTTC CARSYFVVLRGGSINEQFF TRBJ2-1 TRBV6-5 TRBD1 -
TGCGCCAGCGCGTGGGGGGACTACAATGAGCAGTTCTTC CASAWGDYNEQFF TRBJ2-1 TRBV10-2 - -
TGCAGTGCTAGTCGAAGCAGGAACACTGAAGCTTTCTTT CSASRSRNTEAFF TRBJ1-1 TRBV20-1 - few
TGCGCCAGCAGCGTAGATTCAGATCAGCCCCAGCATTTT CASSVDSDQPQHF TRBJ1-5 TRBV5-1 - few
TGTGCCAGCAGTTTATCCCAGGTTACCTACAATGAGCAGTTCTTC CASSLSQVTYNEQFF TRBJ2-1 TRBV27 - -
TGTGCCAGCAGTTTAGCGGTTACAGATACGCAGTATTTT CASSLAVTDTQYF TRBJ2-3 TRBV27 - -
TGTGCCAGCAGCCGAGCGGCAGGCACTGAAGCTTTCTTT CASSRAAGTEAFF TRBJ1-1 TRBV7-2 - few
TGTGCCAGCAGCGGAACCCGTGAGGGAGAGCAGTTCTTC CASSGTREGEQFF TRBJ2-1 TRBV7-8 - -
TGTGCCAGCAGCTTAGTGAACAGACTACAAGAGACCCAGTACTTC CASSLVNRLQETQYF TRBJ2-5 TRBV7-2 - -
TGTGCCAGCAGCACTAGGTTGATGGTAGCGGGCAACAATGAGCAGTTCTTC CASSTRLMVAGNNEQFF TRBJ2-1 TRBV7-2 TRBD2 many
TGTGCCAGCTCACCAGCGGGGGCGGCCACTGAAGCTTTCTTT CASSPAGAATEAFF TRBJ1-1 TRBV18 - -
TGCAGTGCTAGACGCCCTAGTAGCGGGGAGGAGACCCAGTACTTC CSARRPSSGEETQYF TRBJ2-5 TRBV20-1 TRBD2 many
TGCAGCGTTGTACTAGCGGGGCAAGGGGCCCAGTACTTC CSVVLAGQGAQYF TRBJ2-5 TRBV29-1 TRBD2 -
TGCAGTGCTAATTCCGGGGGTCTTTCTGGCTACACCTTC CSANSGGLSGYTF TRBJ1-2 TRBV20-1 - -
TGTGCCAGCGCGATGGGTAGCGCCTCCTCCTACAATGAGCAGTTCTTC CASAMGSASSYNEQFF TRBJ2-1 TRBV7-3 - few
TGCGCCAGCAGCGTTAGCGGGGGGGCCTCTGAGCAGTTCTTC CASSVSGGASEQFF TRBJ2-1 TRBV5-1 TRBD2 many
TGTGCCAGCAGTGAATTGTGGGAGCGGTACGAGCAGTACTTC CASSELWERYEQYF TRBJ2-7 TRBV6-1 - -
TGCGCCAGCAGCCAAGTCGGGTGGACTGGGACGTACAATGAGCAGTTCTTC CASSQVGWTGTYNEQFF TRBJ2-1 TRBV4-1 - -
TGCGCCGGCAGCTTGGGTTGGGATGAGCAGTTCTTC CAGSLGWDEQFF TRBJ2-1 TRBV5-1 - few
TGTGCCAGCAGCCCCCGTGGGGTCTATCACGATGAGCAGTACTTC CASSPRGVYHDEQYF TRBJ2-5 TRBV6-5 - once
TGTGCCAGCAGCTTGAGTTTCGAAAAACTGTTTTTT CASSLSFEKLFF TRBJ1-4 TRBV5-5 - few
TGCGCCAGCAGCTTGGATCGAGGGGTCCGGCGTGGTGAGCAGTTCTTC CASSLDRGVRRGEQFF TRBJ2-1 TRBV5-1 - -
TGCGCCAGCAGCCTCGTTACGCAGTATTTT CASSLVTQYF TRBJ2-3 TRBV4-3 - -
TGCAGTGCTAGAGATGGAAGTCGGAAAAGCTCCTACAATGAGCAGTTCTTC CSARDGSRKSSYNEQFF TRBJ2-1 TRBV20-1 - -
TGTGCCAGCAGCTTTAGCGGGAGGGCCCGAAAGTTCTTC CASSFSGRARKFF TRBJ2-1 TRBV7-2 TRBD2 many
TGTGCCACCAGTGAGTTCAACAGGGGCACAGATACGCAGTATTTT CATSEFNRGTDTQYF TRBJ2-3 TRBV24-1 - -
TGTGCCAGCAGCTTAAAGTCCTACGAGCAGTACTTC CASSLKSYEQYF TRBJ2-7 TRBV7-2 - -
TGCACCGGGAGGGGGGGCGCGGATAATTCACCCCTCCACTTT CTGRGGADNSPLHF TRBJ1-6 TRBV20-1 - -
TGTGCCAGCAGCTCCCCTCAGACCCTAGGAGTCAATGAGCAGTTCTTC CASSSPQTLGVNEQFF TRBJ2-1 TRBV7-6 - few
TGTGCCAGCAGTCGACAGGGGGAGACCCAGTACTTC CASSRQGETQYF TRBJ2-5 TRBV6-6 TRBD1 many
TGCAGCGTAATGGGACTAGCCGAGGCAGAGACCCAGTACTTC CSVMGLAEAETQYF TRBJ2-5 TRBV29-1 TRBD2 many
TGTGCCACCAGTGATCCGGGCCCGTGGGACAATGAGCAGTTCTTC CATSDPGPWDNEQFF TRBJ2-1 TRBV24-1 - many
TGTGCCAGCAGCCCTGTAACCCCCGGGCCCTACAATGAGCAGTTCTTC CASSPVTPGPYNEQFF TRBJ2-1 TRBV12-3/TRBV12-4 - -
TGTGCCACCAGTGATGGGCTACAGGGAAATGAGCAGTTCTTC CATSDGLQGNEQFF TRBJ2-1 TRBV24-1 - many
TGTGCCAGCGCTCCGGGGAATGAGCAGTTCTTC CASAPGNEQFF TRBJ2-1 TRBV6-2/TRBV6-3 - -
TGTGCCAGCAGCTTAGTAGGCAGGGGGATGGCTAACTATGGCTACACCTTC CASSLVGRGMANYGYTF TRBJ1-2 TRBV7-2 TRBD1 -
TGTGCCATCAGTGAGTCGAAAGGGATCCAGACCCAGTACTTC CAISESKGIQTQYF TRBJ2-5 TRBV10-3 - many